The T cell receptor (beta chain) under discussion was sequenced for a study of blood T cell repertoires in COVID-19. Study summary: In each case, the material was cDNA or gDNA derived from T cells, B-cell-depleted T cells, or PBMCs.

The CDR3 consists of 17 residues. The ends were cut back, 7 bases at V and 5 bases at J, with 24 bases in the middle. In germline, CDR1 is SEHNR, CDR2 FQNEAQ (reference sequence). The authors' processing: Reference gene primer amplification gave nucleated cell count estimates. Sequenced by immunoSEQ multiplex PCR; TCRdb stores in-frame clones only, minus some. V and J calls and clone size are copied from that table; D and trimming were computed from the DNA. The sample consists of 260,000 or so clones, about four fifths of them appearing once. The sequence was obtained from a woman between 40 and 55 years old who had been exposed to COVID-19. V and J are TRBV7-9 and TRBJ2-1; weak D call: TRBD2 (7 bases). The sample taken for sequencing was PBMCs or T cells enriched from blood (not recorded which). CDR3 in amino acids: CASTNGGGGNWNNEQFF. The CDR3 DNA is TGTGCCAGCACCAACGGGGGAGGGGGTAATTGGAACAATGAGCAGTTCTTC.